This T cell receptor beta chain was captured by sequencing in a study of blood T cell repertoires in COVID-19. Study overall: Samples representing acute and convalescent COVID-19 were sourced from the United States, Italy and Spain. T cells, B-cell-depleted T cells, or PBMCs supplied cDNA or gDNA.

Produced via immunoSEQ multiplex PCR; TCRdb's table is partial and in-frame only. The profile shows roughly 250,000 clones, about 90% of them singletons. Enrollees, about 18 to 95 years old, lived in roughly 24 US areas. This receptor was identified in a human donor in a cohort exposed to, infected with or recovered from COVID-19 (not recorded which). The donor label of this sample is uncertain. Sample: PBMCs or T cells enriched from blood (not recorded which).

The CDR3 DNA reads TGTGCCAGCAGCCACGGTGGGGTGGAGCGGGGCTCCTACGAGCAGTACTTC. Protein: CASSHGGVERGSYEQYF. The rearrangement links TRBV3-1 (or the pseudogene TRBV3-2) to TRBJ2-7; 7 bases agree with TRBD2. The length of the CDR3 is 17 residues. V lost 3 bases, J lost 0 bases, and 11 bases stayed unmatched. CDR1 LGHDT and CDR2 YNNKEL come from the germline V gene (reference sequence).